The next 30 T cell receptor beta chains were all read from a single sample in a study of OX40 agonist ivuxolimab in advanced cancers. This table comes from immunoSEQ multiplex PCR, and its TCRdb copy is limited to in-frame clones, with some not included. The data contain thousands of clones, approximately 72% of them singletons. Source: CD4+ or CD8+ T cells sorted from blood, taken in a trial of the OX40 agonist ivuxolimab. The receptors come from an adult with an advanced solid tumor such as melanoma, head and neck, liver or kidney cancer.

The rearrangement uses TRBV27 and TRBJ2-7; 8 nucleotides line up with TRBD1. CDR3 length equals 11 residues. The ends lost 6 bases at V and 6 bases at J; junction bases unmatched: 1. CDR1 and CDR2 (germline): MNHEY, SMNVEV (reference sequence). CDR3 in DNA: TGTGCCAGCAGACAGGGGGGCGAGCAGTACTTC. This gives the protein CASRQGGEQYF.

The chain has TRBV30 and TRBJ2-2, with D maybe TRBD1 (6 bases). CDR3 size: 12 residues. The V gene's germline CDR1 is GTSNPN and CDR2 SVGIG (reference sequence). Deletions cut 5 bases from V and 7 bases from J, with 11 bases between. The chain's CDR3 is CAWLTGYGELFF. The DNA for the CDR3 is TGTGCCTGGTTGACAGGTTACGGGGAGCTGTTTTTT.

The chain combines TRBV29-1 with TRBJ1-4, with no clear D. This CDR3 contains 13 residues. Per germline, CDR1 SQVTM and CDR2 ANQGSEA. V shed 2 bases and J shed 3 bases, with 7 bases lying between them. As DNA, the CDR3 is TGCAGCGTTGAAATGGGATCTAATGAAAAACTGTTTTTT. Amino acid sequence: CSVEMGSNEKLFF.

The chain employs TRBV6-5 and TRBJ2-7; D may be TRBD2 (7 bases). In germline, CDR1 is MNHEY, CDR2 SVGAGI. V lost 6 bases and J lost 5, with 20 bases in between. The CDR3 length is 15 residues. DNA of the CDR3: TGTGCCAGCAGCACAGGGACGGCGGGAGCGAACGAGCAGTACTTC. This translates into CASSTGTAGANEQYF.

V usage is TRBV9 and J usage is TRBJ1-4; perhaps TRBD1 as D (6 bases). Germline loops: CDR1 SGDLS, CDR2 YYNGEE. The CDR3 covers 15 residues. Trimming stripped 4 bases from V and 7 bases from J, with 17 bases between. CDR3 sequence: CASSPWDTSGEKLFF. The CDR3 DNA reads as TGTGCCAGCAGCCCGTGGGACACTTCTGGTGAAAAACTGTTTTTT.

The CDR3 loop reads CASSIDPASGTRFIRTDTQYF. DNA of the CDR3: TGTGCCAGTAGTATAGATCCGGCTAGCGGGACGCGGTTCATACGCACAGATACGCAGTATTTT. The rearrangement joins TRBV19 to TRBJ2-3; 9 bases are a match to TRBD2. The CDR3 is 21 residues long. J lost 1 base, V lost 0 bases, and 17 bases had no gene match. Germline values: CDR1 LNHDA, CDR2 SQIVND (reference sequence).

The genes are TRBV5-4 and TRBJ2-2; 10 nucleotides match TRBD2. This CDR3 has 16 amino acids. The V segment lost 3 bases and the J segment 7 bases; nucleotides outside the gene matches: 9. Germline CDR1 is SGHNT and CDR2 is YYREEE (reference sequence). As DNA, the CDR3 is TGTGCCAGCAGCTGGGGGACTAGCGAGGGGATCGGGGAGCTGTTTTTT. This sequence encodes CASSWGTSEGIGELFF.

This clone came up a few times. V and J are TRBV27 and TRBJ2-7; the D call may be TRBD1 or TRBD2 (5 bases each). The germline V gene encodes CDR1 MNHEY and CDR2 SMNVEV (reference sequence). The CDR3 consists of 13 residues. V lost 9 bases and J 5 bases, leaving 17 bases between the germline ends. The chain's CDR3 is CASGEQEVDEQYF. The CDR3, as DNA: TGTGCCAGTGGGGAACAGGAGGTAGACGAGCAGTACTTC.

This chain joins TRBV10-1 and TRBJ2-7; D unresolved. V was shortened by 8 bases and J by 6 bases, with 11 bases between the two germline ends. The CDR3 covers 11 residues. Per the germline V gene, CDR1 is WNHNN and CDR2 is SYGVQD (reference sequence). In nucleotides, the CDR3 is TGCGCCAGCGCCCGGACCGGCGAGCAGTACTTC. As protein: CASARTGEQYF.

The chain uses TRBV11-3 and TRBJ1-1, with 8 bases that match TRBD1. Germline-derived CDR1 and CDR2 are SGHNT and YENEEA. V was pared by 1 base and J by 10 bases, with 5 bases of the junction left unmatched. The CDR3 contains 13 residues. CDR3 DNA: TGTGCCAGCAGCTTAGGGCAGGGGGCGGTAGCTTTCTTT. As protein: CASSLGQGAVAFF.

The rearrangement uses TRBV5-1 and TRBJ1-2; D not resolved. Trimming stripped 0 bases from V and 1 base from J, with 7 bases between. CDR3 length: 14 amino acids. Germline V gene lookup returns CDR1 SGHRS and CDR2 YFSETQ. The DNA of the CDR3 is TGCGCCAGCAGCTTGGCAGGAGATAACTATGGCTACACCTTC. It translates to CASSLAGDNYGYTF. Drawing the rest from reference TRBV5-1 and TRBJ1-2, the complete variable domain is KAGVTQTPRYLIKTRGQQVTLSCSPISGHRSVSWYQQTPGQGLQFLFEYFSETQRNKGNFPGRFSGRQFSNSRSEMNVSTLELGDSALYLCASSLAGDNYGYTFGSGTRLTVV.

The chain recombines TRBV2 with TRBJ1-2; D perhaps matches TRBD1 (6 bases). Germline loops: CDR1 SNHLY, CDR2 FYNNEI. The CDR3 extends over 20 amino acids. V gave up 3 bases and J gave up 3 bases, with 29 bases separating them. CDR3 residues: CASSESASGTPDGSDYGYTF. The CDR3 coding sequence is TGTGCCAGCAGTGAGTCCGCCTCCGGGACACCAGACGGAAGTGACTATGGCTACACCTTC.

This clone appeared once. The genes are TRBV7-9 and TRBJ1-5; D gene uncertain. The V end was cut by 1 base, the J end by 6 bases, with 7 bases between. This CDR3 is built from 13 residues. CDR1 SEHNR and CDR2 FQNEAQ come from the germline V gene (reference sequence). The DNA for the CDR3 is TGTGCCAGCAGCTTAGAAGACGGTCAGCCCCAGCATTTT. This translates into CASSLEDGQPQHF.

The chain couples TRBV29-1 to TRBJ2-5; D may be TRBD1 (5 bases). The CDR3 loop spans 14 amino acids. The V and J ends lost 3 bases and 7 bases respectively, with 18 bases between them. Germline CDR1 and CDR2: SQVTM and ANQGSEA. The CDR3 here is CSVDGQLRERTQYF. As DNA, the CDR3 is TGCAGCGTTGACGGACAACTGCGAGAAAGGACCCAGTACTTC.

This clone showed up many times. The rearrangement links TRBV6-4 to TRBJ2-2, with TRBD2 matching 10 bases. With 4 bases clipped from V and 4 bases from J, the junction kept 0 bases outside the gene matches. Germline values: CDR1 MRHNA, CDR2 SNTAGT. This CDR3 is built from 14 residues. The CDR3 is CASSASGSTGELFF. The DNA for the CDR3 is TGTGCCAGCAGTGCTAGCGGGAGCACCGGGGAGCTGTTTTTT.

The chain uses TRBV28 and TRBJ2-7; tentatively, D is TRBD1 (6 bases). This CDR3 has 15 amino acids. The germline V gene has CDR1 MDHEN and CDR2 SYDVKM. V lost 3 bases to trimming and J lost 3 bases, with 15 bases between them. The DNA for the CDR3 is TGTGCCAGCAGTTTGGGACCGACAGGAGACTACGAGCAGTACTTC. Translation: CASSLGPTGDYEQYF.

The sample holds many counts of this clone. The V call is TRBV25-1, the J call TRBJ2-7; D is perhaps TRBD1 or TRBD2 (5 bases each). Trimming stripped 7 bases from V and 7 bases from J, with 17 bases between. Germline V CDR1 and CDR2: MGHDK, SYGVNS. CDR3 length equals 13 residues. CDR3 amino acids: CASNGMGVGEQYF. The CDR3 region has the DNA TGTGCCAGCAATGGCATGGGGGTTGGTGAGCAGTACTTC.

This clone was observed a few times. The V call is TRBV19, the J call TRBJ1-2; D call uncertain. There are 13 residues in the CDR3. Trimming pared 3 bases from V and 5 bases from J, leaving 10 bases between. Germline-derived CDR1 and CDR2 are LNHDA and SQIVND (reference sequence). The CDR3 DNA reads TGTGCCAGTAGTATCGGATTACGGTATGGCTACACCTTC. This encodes CASSIGLRYGYTF.

J is TRBJ1-1 and V is TRBV2, with a weak D call TRBD1 (6 bases). Germline V gives CDR1 SNHLY, CDR2 FYNNEI. This CDR3 region has 16 residues. V dropped 4 bases and J dropped 1 base, with 16 bases sitting between them. In DNA form, the CDR3 reads TGTGCCAGCAGTGGGACAGCAAAGGGCCGGAACACTGAAGCTTTCTTT. It codes for CASSGTAKGRNTEAFF.

The V call is TRBV11-2, the J call TRBJ2-7; 7 bases map to TRBD2. Germline loops: CDR1 SGHAT, CDR2 FQNNGV. V shed 3 bases, J shed 2 bases, and the junction held 4 bases outside the gene matches. CDR3 length: 14 amino acids. The CDR3 sequence is CASSLGGRTYEQYF. The CDR3 DNA sequence: TGTGCCAGCAGCTTGGGCGGGAGAACCTACGAGCAGTACTTC.

Within the sample, this clone is medium-sized. This chain links TRBV19 with TRBJ2-7; D gene uncertain. V lost 1 base, J lost 5 bases, and 6 bases lay in between. The CDR3 loop spans 12 amino acids. Germline V lookup: CDR1 LNHDA, CDR2 SQIVND (reference sequence). CDR3 nucleotides: TGTGCCAGTAGTATAGGTATGGACGAGCAGTACTTC. Its translation: CASSIGMDEQYF.

In this sample, this clone turned up once. The chain uses TRBV4-2 and TRBJ2-7, with a weak D call TRBD2 (6 bases). The germline CDR1 and CDR2 sequences are LGHNA and YNFKEQ. The V end lost 0 bases, the J end lost 0 bases, and 9 bases lay between the germline ends. This CDR3 contains 15 residues. CDR3 sequence (DNA): TGTGCCAGCAGCCAAGAGGGAGCGGGCTCCTACGAGCAGTACTTC. It specifies CASSQEGAGSYEQYF.

The V call is TRBV7-9, the J call TRBJ2-5, with D maybe TRBD2 (6 bases). CDR1 is SEHNR, CDR2 FQNEAQ, per germline (reference sequence). The CDR3 contains 16 residues. The ends were cut back, 6 bases at V and 5 bases at J, with 22 bases in the middle. CDR3 nucleotides: TGTGCCAGCAGACGATCCCTGGGAGGTCCTGCGGAGACCCAGTACTTC. Its protein is CASRRSLGGPAETQYF. Variable domain in full (rest from reference TRBV7-9 and TRBJ2-5): DTGVSQNPRHKITKRGQNVTFRCDPISEHNRLYWYRQTLGQGPEFLTYFQNEAQLEKSRLLSDRFSAERPKGSFSTLEIQRTEQGDSAMYLCASRRSLGGPAETQYFGPGTRLLVL.

The rearrangement uses TRBV2 and TRBJ2-1; 7 nucleotides align to TRBD1. The length of the CDR3 is 16 residues. V was clipped by 3 bases and J by 5 bases; unmatched bases: 10. Germline CDR1 SNHLY, CDR2 FYNNEI. The CDR3 sequence is CASSDLSGQPNNEQFF. Here the CDR3 DNA reads TGTGCCAGCAGTGATTTATCGGGACAGCCCAACAATGAGCAGTTCTTC.

This clone qualifies as large (0.1 to 1%). V and J are TRBV4-1 and TRBJ1-2; no clear D gene. Trimming removed 4 bases at V and 5 bases at J, with 14 bases between. CDR1 is MGHRA and CDR2 is YSYEKL in the germline V gene. The CDR3 is made up of 14 amino acids. CDR3 nucleotides: TGCGCCAGCAGCCCCGGGAATGTCTTTTATGGCTACACCTTC. This translates into CASSPGNVFYGYTF.

The V gene is TRBV29-1, the J gene TRBJ2-7, with 7 bases that match TRBD1. The CDR3 length is 12 residues. Trimming removed 7 bases from V and 7 bases from J; junction bases left unmatched: 10. The V gene's germline CDR1 is SQVTM and CDR2 ANQGSEA. The CDR3 sequence: CSAKKTGKEQYF. As DNA, the CDR3 is TGCAGCGCAAAAAAGACAGGGAAAGAGCAGTACTTC.

The chain recombines TRBV4-1 with TRBJ2-1; TRBD2 is a possible D gene (6 bases). The V gene's germline CDR1 is MGHRA and CDR2 YSYEKL. The CDR3 spans 15 residues. Deletions cut 1 base from V and 9 bases from J, with 16 bases between. The CDR3 sequence is CASSQAVAGKGEQFF. Here the CDR3 DNA reads TGCGCCAGCAGCCAAGCCGTGGCGGGGAAGGGTGAGCAGTTCTTC.

V is TRBV2 and J is TRBJ2-7, with TRBD1 as a possible D gene (6 bases). Trimming pared 6 bases from V and 7 bases from J, leaving 22 bases between. CDR3 length: 15 residues. Germline loops: CDR1 SNHLY, CDR2 FYNNEI. The CDR3 region has the DNA TGTGCCAGCAGCGGCGACAGGAGCCTCTATTGGGAGCAGTACTTC. The encoded protein is CASSGDRSLYWEQYF. The complete variable domain, with remaining parts taken from reference TRBV2 and TRBJ2-7, reads EPEVTQTPSHQVTQMGQEVILRCVPISNHLYFYWYRQILGQKVEFLVSFYNNEISEKSEIFDDQFSVERPDGSNFTLKIRSTKLEDSAMYFCASSGDRSLYWEQYFGPGTRLTVT.

This clone was seen more than once but under ten times. V usage is TRBV7-8 and J usage is TRBJ2-1; TRBD2 is a possible D gene (6 bases). The V gene's germline CDR1 is SGHVS and CDR2 FQNEAQ. This CDR3 contains 16 residues. V lost 5 bases, J lost 6 bases, and 20 bases lay in between. The CDR3 here is CASSPPGVFGSNEQFF. For the CDR3, the DNA is TGTGCCAGCAGCCCCCCGGGGGTGTTCGGGAGCAATGAGCAGTTCTTC. The full variable domain, in which reference TRBV7-8 and TRBJ2-1 provide the parts outside the CDR3, is GAGVSQSPRYKVAKRGQDVALRCDPISGHVSLFWYQQALGQGPEFLTYFQNEAQLDKSGLPSDRFFAERPEGSVSTLKIQRTQQEDSAVYLCASSPPGVFGSNEQFFGPGTRLTVL.

The chain carries TRBV19 and TRBJ1-1, with D possibly TRBD1 on 6 matching bases. The CDR3 covers 16 residues. Germline V gene data show CDR1 as LNHDA and CDR2 as SQIVND (reference sequence). Deletions cut 6 bases from V and 5 bases from J, with 22 bases between. Written as DNA, the CDR3 is TGTGCCAGTAGCCCTAGGGGACGGACCCAGGGGACTGAAGCTTTCTTT. Its translation is CASSPRGRTQGTEAFF.